The present entry profiles one T cell receptor (beta chain) with its context. Antigen: not known. This sample was taken from a study of T cell responses to AZD1222 COVID-19 vaccine. The study's findings and limits: White British people made up most donors, females outnumbered males, and clonal diversity was possibly underestimated. There were vaccine-associated CD4 TCRs across spike, dominant at 160-218 and 743-854. A rise in Spike-specific TCR breadth and depth followed two AZD1222 doses. Seropositive at baseline were only 5 to 7 AZD1222 recipients.

Sequenced by immunoSEQ multiplex PCR; TCRdb stores in-frame clones only, minus some. The sample has under 80,000 clones; about four fifths are singletons. This receptor was obtained from an adult in good health. The specimen was peripheral blood, collected on day 0 of MenACWY control vaccination.

The CDR3 reads CASSRGADTEAFF. Here the CDR3 DNA reads TGTGCCAGTAGCCGGGGGGCGGACACTGAAGCTTTCTTT. This rearrangement joins TRBV19 to TRBJ1-1; maybe TRBD1 (6 bases). Germline V gene data show CDR1 as LNHDA and CDR2 as SQIVND (reference sequence). Trimming removed 6 bases from V and 3 bases from J, with 11 bases in between. This CDR3 comprises 13 residues.